Presented here are 26 T cell receptor beta chains from one specimen sequenced in a study of blood T cell repertoires in COVID-19 (dated by TCRdb to the early 2020s). Receptors were amplified or captured by the immunoSEQ multiplex PCR assay. TCRdb retrieved this table from immuneACCESS and kept in-frame rearrangements only. Not all clones are present; in checked studies, unresolved V genes account for under half, and no reason is known for the remainder. The sample table lists 150,000 or so clones, about 86% of them with a count of one. The ten largest make up 10% to 13% of the sample. Sequenced input: peripheral blood. The receptors were sampled from a woman aged 70-85 years with COVID-19, enrolled during active disease.

The chain carries TRBV9 and TRBJ1-2; no definite D call. Germline assignment: CDR1 SGDLS and CDR2 YYNGEE. V was pared by 0 bases and J by 2 bases, with 8 bases between. The CDR3 is made up of 14 amino acids. The chain's CDR3 is CASSVAGANYGYTF. The CDR3 coding sequence is TGTGCCAGCAGCGTAGCGGGAGCCAACTATGGCTACACCTTC.

CDR3 nucleotide sequence: TGTGCCAGTAGTATGCGACAGAGCTCCTATAATTCACCCCTCCACTTT. This translates into CASSMRQSSYNSPLHF. This chain joins TRBV19 and TRBJ1-6, with a tentative D call TRBD1 (5 bases). The V and J ends lost 3 bases and 0 bases respectively, with 9 bases between them. Germline loops: CDR1 LNHDA, CDR2 SQIVND (reference sequence). The CDR3 contains 16 residues.

The J gene is TRBJ2-7, the V gene TRBV28, with TRBD1 matching over 9 bases. The germline CDR1 and CDR2 sequences are MDHEN and SYDVKM. After removal of 5 bases from V and 5 bases from J, the junction contained 7 bases not matched to a gene. The CDR3 is made up of 14 amino acids. CDR3 sequence (DNA): TGTGCCAGCAGTGACAACAGGGGGCACGACGAGCAGTACTTC. It is translated as CASSDNRGHDEQYF. The variable domain in full, with the rest retrieved from reference TRBV28 and TRBJ2-7, is DVKVTQSSRYLVKRTGEKVFLECVQDMDHENMFWYRQDPGLGLRLIYFSYDVKMKEKGDIPEGYSVSREKKERFSLILESASTNQTSMYLCASSDNRGHDEQYFGPGTRLTVT.

The V gene is TRBV7-2, the J gene TRBJ2-1; 7 nucleotides align to TRBD1. The CDR3 contains 15 residues. Germline V gene data show CDR1 as SGHTA and CDR2 as FQGNSA. The V segment lost 5 bases and the J segment 7 bases; nucleotides outside the gene matches: 11. The DNA of the CDR3 is TGTGCCAGCAGCCCCGGTAGGGGGCATCGGAATGAGCAGTTCTTC. Its translation: CASSPGRGHRNEQFF.

The chain is built from TRBV27 and TRBJ2-6; the D gene is possibly TRBD1 (5 bases). The V end lost 7 bases, the J end lost 0 bases, and 19 bases lay between the germline ends. CDR3 length: 18 amino acids. CDR1 MNHEY and CDR2 SMNVEV come from the germline V gene (reference sequence). CDR3 in amino acids: CASTLGRGQSSGANVLTF. The CDR3 nucleotides are TGTGCCAGCACCTTGGGGCGAGGCCAGAGCTCTGGGGCCAACGTCCTGACTTTC.

The chain combines TRBV5-4 with TRBJ2-5; 12 positions agree with TRBD2. Germline CDR1 and CDR2: SGHNT and YYREEE (reference sequence). The CDR3 has 16 residues. Trimming took 3 bases from V and 7 from J; bases not matched to a gene: 10. CDR3: CASSSRTSGVLGTQYF. For the CDR3, the DNA is TGTGCCAGCAGCTCGAGGACTAGCGGGGTTTTAGGGACCCAGTACTTC.

The CDR3 coding sequence is TGTGCCAGCAGCGGACAGACCAATCAGCCCCAGCATTTT. Translation: CASSGQTNQPQHF. The gene calls are TRBV2 and TRBJ1-5; D may be TRBD1 (6 bases). CDR1 and CDR2 (germline): SNHLY, FYNNEI. Trimming shortened V by 6 bases and J by 3 bases, and 9 bases separated the two germline ends. This CDR3 has 13 amino acids.

This rearrangement joins TRBV5-1 to TRBJ2-5, with TRBD1 matching over 7 bases. The V gene's germline CDR1 is SGHRS and CDR2 YFSETQ. The trim removed 1 base at V and 2 bases at J, leaving 11 bases unmatched. The CDR3 is 17 residues long. The DNA of the CDR3 is TGCGCCAGCAGCTTGCGACGGCAGGGGGTTTATCAAGAGACCCAGTACTTC. Its protein is CASSLRRQGVYQETQYF.

The V and J genes are TRBV28 and TRBJ2-1; 8 bases match TRBD1. With 5 bases clipped from V and 7 bases from J, the junction kept 10 bases outside the gene matches. The V gene's germline CDR1 is MDHEN and CDR2 SYDVKM. The CDR3 sequence is 15 residues long. CDR3 coding DNA: TGTGCCAGCAGTACAGGGGGTCCCTCTTCGAATGAGCAGTTCTTC. Translation gives CASSTGGPSSNEQFF.

V is TRBV7-9 and J is TRBJ1-6; possibly TRBD1 for D (5 bases). The V and J ends lost 2 bases and 6 bases respectively, with 11 bases between them. CDR1 SEHNR and CDR2 FQNEAQ come from the germline V gene (reference sequence). This CDR3 region has 15 residues. The CDR3 DNA reads as TGTGCCAGCAGCTTAATTTCGGGGGGTAATTCACCCCTCCACTTT. It codes for CASSLISGGNSPLHF.

This rearrangement joins TRBV28 to TRBJ1-1; 9 nucleotides match TRBD1. CDR1 is MDHEN and CDR2 is SYDVKM in the germline V gene. J gave up 10 bases and V 5 bases, and 8 bases lay outside the gene matches. This CDR3 region has 13 residues. CDR3 protein: CASSTGGALVAFF. In DNA form, the CDR3 reads TGTGCCAGCAGTACAGGGGGCGCGTTAGTAGCTTTCTTT.

CDR3 in amino acids: CASSLVRVSEQYF. The CDR3 DNA sequence: TGTGCCAGCAGCTTAGTTCGAGTTTCCGAGCAGTACTTC. The chain links TRBV7-9 to TRBJ2-7; D ambiguous. The V end was cut by 1 base, the J end by 6 bases, with 10 bases between. Germline CDR1 and CDR2: SEHNR and FQNEAQ (reference sequence). The CDR3 spans 13 residues.

The chain joins TRBV7-8 to TRBJ2-3, with D uncertain. The CDR3 consists of 16 residues. In germline, CDR1 is SGHVS, CDR2 FQNEAQ. V dropped 1 base and J dropped 2 bases, with 13 bases sitting between them. The CDR3 DNA reads TGTGCCAGCAGCTTAGATACCGCCGGTCCCACAGATACGCAGTATTTT. Amino acid sequence: CASSLDTAGPTDTQYF.

This clone occurred many times. This sequence joins TRBV7-9 and TRBJ1-2; D gene uncertain. The germline V gene encodes CDR1 SEHNR and CDR2 FQNEAQ (reference sequence). The ends were cut back, 4 bases at V and 2 bases at J, with 17 bases in the middle. The CDR3 is 16 residues long. CDR3 protein: CASSYYVDWQNYGYTF. Here the CDR3 DNA reads TGTGCCAGCAGCTACTACGTAGATTGGCAGAACTATGGCTACACCTTC.

This chain connects TRBV28 to TRBJ1-2; tentatively, D is TRBD1 (5 bases). Germline CDR1 reads MDHEN; CDR2 reads SYDVKM. The CDR3 has 12 amino acids. Trimming removed 2 bases at V and 7 bases at J, with 8 bases between. In nucleotides, the CDR3 is TGTGCCAGCAGTTTACTCCAGGGTGGCTACACCTTC. It specifies CASSLLQGGYTF.

The table lists this clone with a count of one. The rearrangement uses TRBV9 and TRBJ1-2; D may be TRBD1 (5 bases). The CDR3 loop spans 15 amino acids. CDR1 SGDLS and CDR2 YYNGEE come from the germline V gene. Between the trimmed V and J ends, which lost 2 bases and 4 bases, there was a span of 15 bases. The CDR3 DNA reads as TGTGCCAGCAGCGTTAACAGGTCACCCTTCTATGGCTACACCTTC. It encodes CASSVNRSPFYGYTF.

This rearrangement joins TRBV4-1 to TRBJ1-2, with a tentative D call TRBD1 (6 bases). V dropped 3 bases and J dropped 2 bases, with 10 bases sitting between them. The CDR3 is 14 amino acids. Germline CDR1 MGHRA, CDR2 YSYEKL. CDR3 sequence: CASSHAGENYGYTF. CDR3 DNA: TGCGCCAGCAGCCACGCAGGGGAAAACTATGGCTACACCTTC.

The V call is TRBV5-1, the J call TRBJ2-2; 12 bases fit TRBD2. There are 16 residues in the CDR3. Germline CDR1 and CDR2: SGHRS and YFSETQ. Unmatched junction bases numbered 8, after V lost 5 bases and J lost 6 bases. The CDR3: CASSQLTSGGAGELFF. Here the CDR3 DNA reads TGCGCCAGCAGTCAATTGACTAGCGGGGGTGCCGGGGAGCTGTTTTTT.

The chain recombines TRBV19 with TRBJ1-5; possibly TRBD1 for D (6 bases). The CDR3 contains 14 residues. V dropped 9 bases and J dropped 4 bases, with 16 bases sitting between them. Looked up from germline, CDR1 is LNHDA and CDR2 is SQIVND (reference sequence). The DNA for the CDR3 is TGTGCCAGCTCGGGACAACTACGGAATCAGCCCCAGCATTTT. This encodes CASSGQLRNQPQHF.

The chain carries TRBV11-3 and TRBJ1-6; D unresolved. Trimming cost V 5 bases and J 8 bases, with 10 bases left between them. The CDR3 sequence is 13 residues long. CDR1 and CDR2 from the germline V gene are SGHNT and YENEEA. The CDR3 loop is CASSRDLDSPLHF. The CDR3 DNA reads TGTGCCAGCAGCCGAGACTTAGATTCACCCCTCCACTTT. Filled out from reference TRBV11-3 and TRBJ1-6, the complete variable domain reads EAGVVQSPRYKIIEKKQPVAFWCNPISGHNTLYWYLQNLGQGPELLIRYENEEAVDDSQLPKDRFSAERLKGVDSTLKIQPAELGDSAVYLCASSRDLDSPLHFGNGTRLTVT.

The rearrangement links TRBV19 to TRBJ1-2; 7 bases agree with TRBD1. J lost 3 bases, V lost 6 bases, and 4 bases had no gene match. The CDR3 covers 13 residues. The germline V gene encodes CDR1 LNHDA and CDR2 SQIVND (reference sequence). In DNA, the CDR3 is TGTGCCAGTAGGGTAGACAGGGACTATGGCTACACCTTC. It specifies CASRVDRDYGYTF. Drawing the rest from reference TRBV19 and TRBJ1-2, the complete variable domain is DGGITQSPKYLFRKEGQNVTLSCEQNLNHDAMYWYRQDPGQGLRLIYYSQIVNDFQKGDIAEGYSVSREKKESFPLTVTSAQKNPTAFYLCASRVDRDYGYTFGSGTRLTVV.

This clone was picked up one time. V gene TRBV20-1 combines with J gene TRBJ2-3; D unclear. Trimming stripped 5 bases from V and 6 bases from J, with 9 bases between. This CDR3 is 11 amino acids long. Germline V lookup: CDR1 DFQATT, CDR2 SNEGSKA (reference sequence). The CDR3 loop is CSALPLDTQYF. The CDR3 coding sequence is TGCAGTGCTCTCCCCTTGGATACGCAGTATTTT.

In DNA, the CDR3 is TGTGCCAGCAGCCCAGGCCTCTCCTACGAGCAGTACTTC. Translating it yields CASSPGLSYEQYF. The V gene is TRBV7-3, the J gene TRBJ2-7; no clear D gene. Trimming pared 5 bases from V and 0 bases from J, leaving 8 bases between. The CDR3 is 13 amino acids. Germline assignment: CDR1 SGHTA and CDR2 FQGTGA.

The J gene is TRBJ2-3, the V gene TRBV3-1 (or the pseudogene TRBV3-2); D gene ambiguous. V lost 0 bases and J 1 base, leaving 20 bases between the germline ends. This CDR3 region has 19 residues. Germline V lookup: CDR1 LGHDT, CDR2 YNNKEL (reference sequence). This CDR3 is CASSQDGTIVASGTDTQYF. The CDR3 coding sequence is TGTGCCAGCAGCCAAGACGGTACTATAGTGGCCTCCGGCACAGATACGCAGTATTTT.

J is TRBJ1-2 and V is TRBV5-1; TRBD1 might be the D (5 bases). There are 14 residues in the CDR3. Germline V gene sequence: CDR1 SGHRS, CDR2 YFSETQ. Trimming removed 4 bases from V and 7 bases from J, with 17 bases in between. The CDR3 DNA reads TGCGCCAGCAGCCTCAGTACGGCCCAGGGTGGCTACACCTTC. Its protein product is CASSLSTAQGGYTF.

The chain employs TRBV20-1 and TRBJ1-5, with TRBD1 matching 7 bases. The CDR3 length is 13 residues. The junction had 4 bases not matched to a gene; V was cut back by 3 bases and J by 5 bases. Germline CDR1 reads DFQATT; CDR2 reads SNEGSKA (reference sequence). The CDR3 region has the DNA TGCAGTGCTAGTCATACAGGGGATCAGCCCCAGCATTTT. Residues: CSASHTGDQPQHF.